The clone carrying this T cell receptor beta chain is a singleton in its sample. Its antigen is unidentified. The protocol was immunoSEQ multiplex PCR, while the TCRdb copy is restricted to in-frame clones and leaves out a portion. The sample records tens of thousands of clones, about 90% being singletons. Trimming took 5 bases from V and 4 from J; bases not matched to a gene: 2. From germline, CDR1 is SGHVS and CDR2 FQNEAQ. There are 14 residues in the CDR3. The data belong to a study of OX40 agonist ivuxolimab in advanced cancers. Findings and caveats of the study: Relatively little clonal expansion, among the lowest observed, appeared in partial responders at 0.1-3.0 mg/kg.

The sequence derives from an adult with an advanced solid tumor such as melanoma, head and neck, liver or kidney cancer. The chain joins TRBV7-8 to TRBJ1-3; 10 positions match TRBD1. Sequenced material: CD4+ or CD8+ T cells sorted from blood, taken in a trial of the OX40 agonist ivuxolimab. The CDR3 region is CASSRQGAGNTIYF. For the CDR3, the DNA is TGTGCCAGCAGCCGACAGGGGGCAGGAAACACCATATATTTT.